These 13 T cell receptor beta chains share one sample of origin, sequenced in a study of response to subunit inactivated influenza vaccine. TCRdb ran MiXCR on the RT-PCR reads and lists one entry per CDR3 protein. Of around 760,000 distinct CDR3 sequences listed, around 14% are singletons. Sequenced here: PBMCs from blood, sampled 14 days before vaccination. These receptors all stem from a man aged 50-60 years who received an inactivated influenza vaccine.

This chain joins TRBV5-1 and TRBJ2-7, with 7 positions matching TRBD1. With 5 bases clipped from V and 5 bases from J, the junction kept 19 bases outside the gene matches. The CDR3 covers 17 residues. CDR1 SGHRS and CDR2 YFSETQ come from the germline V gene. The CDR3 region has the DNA TGCGCCAGCAGAAATGAGAGGGGGCTGAGTGGAAGTAACGAGCAGTACTTC. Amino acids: CASRNERGLSGSNEQYF.

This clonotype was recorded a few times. CDR3 sequence reads: CSARRGAGVTKDNEQFF. CDR3 DNA sequence: TGCAGTGCTAGACGCGGAGCGGGAGTAACGAAGGACAATGAGCAGTTCTTC. The chain has TRBV20-1 and TRBJ2-1, with 8 positions matching TRBD2. In germline, CDR1 is DFQATT, CDR2 SNEGSKA (reference sequence). The J segment lost 5 bases and the V segment lost 2 bases, leaving 14 bases of the junction unmatched. This CDR3 has 17 amino acids.

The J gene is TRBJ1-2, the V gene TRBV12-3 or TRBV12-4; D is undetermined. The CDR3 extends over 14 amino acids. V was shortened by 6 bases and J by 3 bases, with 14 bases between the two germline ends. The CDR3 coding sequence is TGTGCCAGCAGCCCGGGATACCGGGACTATGGCTACACCTTC. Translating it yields CASSPGYRDYGYTF.

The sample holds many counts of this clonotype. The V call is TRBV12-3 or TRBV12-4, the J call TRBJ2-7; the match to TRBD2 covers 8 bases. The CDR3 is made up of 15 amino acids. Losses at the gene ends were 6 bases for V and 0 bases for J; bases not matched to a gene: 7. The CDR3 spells CASRIGGESSYEQYF. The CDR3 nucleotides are TGTGCCAGCAGGATCGGGGGGGAGAGCTCCTACGAGCAGTACTTC.

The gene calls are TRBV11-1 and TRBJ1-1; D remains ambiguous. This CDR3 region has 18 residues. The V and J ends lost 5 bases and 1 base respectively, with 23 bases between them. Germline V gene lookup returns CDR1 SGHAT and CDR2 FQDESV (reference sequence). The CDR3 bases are TGTGCCAGCAGCCGGCGCGGAGGACTCCAAACGGGGAACACTGAAGCTTTCTTT. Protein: CASSRRGGLQTGNTEAFF.

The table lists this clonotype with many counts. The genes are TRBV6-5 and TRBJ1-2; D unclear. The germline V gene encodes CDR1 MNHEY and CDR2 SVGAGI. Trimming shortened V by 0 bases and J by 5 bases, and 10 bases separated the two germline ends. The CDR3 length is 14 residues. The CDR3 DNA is TGTGCCAGCAGTTACTCGCTGTACGGGTATGGCTACACCTTC. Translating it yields CASSYSLYGYGYTF.

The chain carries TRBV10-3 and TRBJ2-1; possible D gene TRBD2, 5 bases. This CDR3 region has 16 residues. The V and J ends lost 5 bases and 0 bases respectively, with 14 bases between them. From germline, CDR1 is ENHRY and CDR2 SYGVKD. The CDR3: CAISLYSGSSYNEQFF. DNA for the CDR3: TGTGCCATCAGTTTATACTCGGGGAGCTCCTACAATGAGCAGTTCTTC.

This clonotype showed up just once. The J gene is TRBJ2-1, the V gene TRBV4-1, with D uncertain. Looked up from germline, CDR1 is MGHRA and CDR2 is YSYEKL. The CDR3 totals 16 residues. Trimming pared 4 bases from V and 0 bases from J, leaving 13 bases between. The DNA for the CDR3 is TGCGCCAGCAGCCGAAACACGGTGAGCTCCTACAATGAGCAGTTCTTC. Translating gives CASSRNTVSSYNEQFF.

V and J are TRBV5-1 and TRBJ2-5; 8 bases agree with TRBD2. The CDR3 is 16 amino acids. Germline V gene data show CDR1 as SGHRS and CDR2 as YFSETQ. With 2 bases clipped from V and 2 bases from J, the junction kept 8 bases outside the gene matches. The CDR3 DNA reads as TGCGCCAGCAGCTTATTGGGAAGCGGGAGACAAGAGACCCAGTACTTC. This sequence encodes CASSLLGSGRQETQYF. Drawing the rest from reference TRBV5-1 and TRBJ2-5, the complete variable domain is KAGVTQTPRYLIKTRGQQVTLSCSPISGHRSVSWYQQTPGQGLQFLFEYFSETQRNKGNFPGRFSGRQFSNSRSEMNVSTLELGDSALYLCASSLLGSGRQETQYFGPGTRLLVL.

CDR3 sequence reads: CASPTGTATDTQYF. The CDR3 DNA sequence: TGTGCCAGCCCCACCGGGACAGCCACAGATACGCAGTATTTT. This chain links TRBV2 with TRBJ2-3, with 7 bases identical to TRBD1. CDR1 is SNHLY and CDR2 is FYNNEI in the germline V gene. The V gene end was trimmed by 8 bases and the J gene end by 2 bases; junction bases not matched to a gene: 7. The CDR3 length is 14 residues.

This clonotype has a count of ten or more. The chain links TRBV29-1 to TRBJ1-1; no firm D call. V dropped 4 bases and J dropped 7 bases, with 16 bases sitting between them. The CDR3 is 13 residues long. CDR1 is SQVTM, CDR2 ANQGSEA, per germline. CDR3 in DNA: TGCAGCGTTGCCATTTACGAAAGTGTTGAAGCTTTCTTT. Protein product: CSVAIYESVEAFF.

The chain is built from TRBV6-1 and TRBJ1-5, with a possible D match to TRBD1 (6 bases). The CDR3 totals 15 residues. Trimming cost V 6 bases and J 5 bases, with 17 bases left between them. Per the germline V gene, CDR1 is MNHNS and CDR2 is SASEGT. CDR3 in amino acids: CASRRTQGLDQPQHF. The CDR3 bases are TGTGCCAGCAGACGAACCCAGGGGTTAGATCAGCCCCAGCATTTT.

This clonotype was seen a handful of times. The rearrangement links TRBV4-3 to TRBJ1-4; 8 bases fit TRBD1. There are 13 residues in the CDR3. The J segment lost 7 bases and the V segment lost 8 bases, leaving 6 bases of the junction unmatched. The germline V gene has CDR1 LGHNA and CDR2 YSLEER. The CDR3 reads CASGGQGFEKLFF. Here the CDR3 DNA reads TGCGCCAGCGGCGGACAGGGTTTTGAAAAACTGTTTTTT.